Listed below are T cell receptor beta chains from one sample, sequenced in a study of blood T cells in healthy people across ages. MiXCR, applied by TCRdb to the 5' RACE reads, yields one record per CDR3 protein. The sample lists about 640,000 distinct CDR3 sequences; about 30% were seen once. The source material was blood. Source of these receptors: a woman older than 75 in good health. Both conserved end residues are part of each CDR3. Each record gives: J gene, clone size, V gene, D gene, CDR3 protein, CDR3 DNA. The D gene is left open where the match is weak. Clone size, where shown, is once, few, many, or a class for clones that have expanded.

TRBJ1-2	many	TRBV2	NA	CASGADQGYTF	TGTGCCAGCGGGGCAGATCAGGGCTACACCTTC
TRBJ1-5	few	TRBV7-8	TRBD1	CASSSRDRGDSQPQHF	TGTGCCAGCAGCTCCCGGGACAGGGGGGATAGTCAGCCCCAGCATTTT
TRBJ1-1	few	TRBV4-3	TRBD1	CASSQSGQGAITEAFF	TGCGCCAGCAGCCAATCTGGACAGGGGGCGATCACTGAAGCTTTCTTT
TRBJ1-2	NA	TRBV6-2/TRBV6-3	NA	CASSYRAGGTYGYTF	TGTGCCAGCAGTTATAGGGCCGGCGGGACCTATGGCTACACCTTC
TRBJ2-6	NA	TRBV5-1	NA	CASSPATTGLSVWTF	TGCGCCAGCAGCCCGGCTACGACAGGACTCTCCGTCTGGACTTTC
TRBJ2-7	NA	TRBV5-1	NA	CASSLEAGYNEQYF	TGCGCCAGCAGCTTGGAGGCTGGATACAATGAGCAGTACTTC
TRBJ1-2	many	TRBV4-2	NA	CASSQETGGYYGYTF	TGTGCCAGCAGCCAAGAAACAGGAGGTTACTATGGCTACACCTTC
TRBJ1-1	NA	TRBV6-5	NA	CASSYEARVDTEAFF	TGTGCCAGCAGTTACGAGGCCAGGGTAGACACTGAAGCTTTCTTT
TRBJ2-3	few	TRBV3-1	NA	CASSLLGPTQYF	TGTGCCAGCAGCCTCCTCGGACCCACGCAGTATTTT
TRBJ1-3	few	TRBV5-4	NA	CASSSLGSGNTIYF	TGTGCCAGCAGTTCGCTAGGCTCTGGAAACACCATATATTTT
TRBJ1-1	NA	TRBV7-3	NA	CASSFHGDTEAFF	TGTGCCAGCAGCTTCCATGGGGACACTGAAGCTTTCTTT
TRBJ2-3	NA	TRBV2	NA	CASRPKGASDTQYF	TGTGCCAGCAGGCCTAAAGGGGCCTCAGATACGCAGTATTTT
TRBJ2-5	many	TRBV4-1	NA	CASSQGTQRGQETQYF	TGCGCCAGCAGCCAAGGCACCCAACGGGGGCAAGAGACCCAGTACTTC
TRBJ2-1	NA	TRBV29-1	TRBD2	CSADASGNEQFF	TGCAGCGCCGACGCTAGCGGGAACGAGCAGTTCTTC
TRBJ2-3	NA	TRBV3-1	TRBD2	CVSSQGSGLAGGQYF	TGTGTCAGCAGCCAAGGATCAGGACTAGCGGGGGGACAGTATTTT
TRBJ2-7	once	TRBV15	TRBD1	CATSRNLDRVSNEQYF	TGTGCCACCAGCAGAAACCTCGACAGGGTTAGCAACGAGCAGTACTTC
TRBJ2-7	many	TRBV28	NA	CASSFRTPYEQYF	TGTGCCAGCAGTTTTAGGACCCCGTACGAGCAGTACTTC
TRBJ1-5	NA	TRBV5-6	TRBD1	CAGSSGQGTQPQHF	TGTGCCGGCAGCTCGGGACAGGGGACTCAGCCCCAGCATTTT
TRBJ2-3	NA	TRBV4-2	NA	CASSQGGESTDTQYF	TGTGCCAGCAGCCAAGGAGGCGAGAGCACAGATACGCAGTATTTT
TRBJ2-7	many	TRBV20-1	TRBD1	CSATGTGGWEQYF	TGCAGTGCCACTGGGACAGGGGGCTGGGAGCAGTACTTC
TRBJ1-3	many	TRBV7-8	TRBD1	CASSLEGGFSGNTIYF	TGTGCCAGCAGCTTAGAAGGGGGCTTCTCTGGAAACACCATATATTTT
TRBJ1-1	NA	TRBV2	NA	CASSEARFSVRTEAFF	TGTGCCAGCAGTGAAGCGAGGTTCAGTGTGAGGACTGAAGCTTTCTTT
TRBJ1-1	once	TRBV7-2	NA	CASNLRDGSTEAFF	TGTGCCAGCAACCTAAGAGATGGTAGCACTGAAGCTTTCTTT
TRBJ1-5	many	TRBV15	NA	CATSRGGYQPQHF	TGTGCCACCAGCAGAGGAGGGTATCAGCCCCAGCATTTT
TRBJ1-1	few	TRBV5-1	NA	CASSLRDLGTEAFF	TGCGCCAGCTCCCTGAGGGATTTGGGCACTGAAGCTTTCTTT
TRBJ2-2	few	TRBV24-1	NA	CAASGTGRSGELFF	TGTGCCGCTTCCGGGACGGGCCGTTCCGGGGAGCTGTTTTTT
TRBJ2-5	many	TRBV5-5	NA	CASSRTGVQETQYF	TGTGCCAGCAGTCGAACGGGAGTCCAAGAGACCCAGTACTTC
TRBJ1-4	many	TRBV12-3/TRBV12-4	NA	CASSLGFRVGEKLFF	TGTGCCAGCAGTTTAGGGTTCAGGGTAGGAGAAAAACTGTTTTTT
TRBJ1-1	few	TRBV27	NA	CASSFRERSAEAFF	TGTGCCAGCAGTTTCAGGGAGAGGAGTGCTGAAGCTTTCTTT
TRBJ1-2	many	TRBV7-2	NA	CASSPEGGRNGYTF	TGTGCCAGCAGCCCAGAAGGGGGAAGGAATGGCTACACCTTC
TRBJ1-5	NA	TRBV20-1	TRBD1	CSARVWDRGSNQPQHF	TGCAGTGCTAGAGTGTGGGACAGGGGAAGCAATCAGCCCCAGCATTTT
TRBJ2-4	NA	TRBV7-2	TRBD1	CASSYLTGGGIQYF	TGTGCCAGCAGCTACCTGACAGGGGGCGGCATTCAGTACTTC
TRBJ1-4	many	TRBV5-1	NA	CASSLDGYTNEKLFF	TGCGCCAGCAGCTTGGACGGGTACACTAATGAAAAACTGTTTTTT
TRBJ2-1	NA	TRBV20-1	TRBD1	CSARNDRGGNEQFF	TGCAGTGCTAGAAATGACAGGGGGGGGAATGAGCAGTTCTTC
TRBJ1-2	NA	TRBV15	NA	CATSRVGGGDYGYTF	TGTGCCACCAGCAGAGTTGGGGGGGGCGACTATGGCTACACCTTC
TRBJ1-1	few	TRBV7-3	NA	CASSPGHNTEAFF	TGTGCCAGCAGCCCCGGACATAACACTGAAGCTTTCTTT
TRBJ2-5	many	TRBV20-1	NA	CSAPPRAYLDDYQETQYF	TGCAGTGCGCCACCTCGGGCCTACTTGGACGATTACCAAGAGACCCAGTACTTC
TRBJ1-4	few	TRBV4-3	NA	CASSPGPGSKEKLFF	TGCGCCAGCAGCCCCGGACCCGGGAGTAAAGAAAAACTGTTTTTT
TRBJ2-1	NA	TRBV5-1	TRBD2	CAGSLSGGAYNEQFF	TGCGCCGGCAGCTTAAGCGGGGGGGCCTACAATGAGCAGTTCTTC
TRBJ1-2	many	TRBV27	NA	CASSFLGEVDYGYTF	TGTGCCAGCAGTTTCTTGGGGGAGGTAGACTATGGCTACACCTTC